The 12 T cell receptor beta chains in this list originate from one sample, sequenced in a study of cytomegalovirus exposure and HLA in healthy donors. PCR involved 60 Vbeta and 13 Jbeta primers. The method was immunoSEQ multiplex PCR; TCRdb's version includes in-frame clones alone and lacks a portion of them. The table records 95,000 to 150,000 clones, roughly 80% of them present only once. Sequenced material: PBMCs. All receptors derive from a woman aged 35 to 49 in good health and CMV-seropositive.

The chain joins TRBV6-5 to TRBJ1-2; D is uncertain. Trimming stripped 4 bases from V and 4 bases from J, with 10 bases between. Germline values: CDR1 MNHEY, CDR2 SVGAGI. This CDR3 has 13 amino acids. The CDR3: CASSLMASYGYTF. The CDR3 DNA is TGTGCCAGCAGTTTGATGGCCTCCTATGGCTACACCTTC.

In its sample, this clone was seen a few times. This chain joins TRBV9 and TRBJ2-5, with D maybe TRBD1 (6 bases). V was cut by 4 bases and J by 2 bases, with 18 bases left in between. The CDR3 spans 16 residues. CDR1 and CDR2 (germline): SGDLS, YYNGEE. The CDR3 coding sequence is TGTGCCAGCAGCCCGAGCGGACAGCCTTTACAAGAGACCCAGTACTTC. It encodes CASSPSGQPLQETQYF.

The CDR3 spells CASSPSFLTTGANVLTF. CDR3 bases: TGTGCCAGCAGCCCCTCGTTTCTGACAACTGGGGCCAACGTCCTGACTTTC. V and J are TRBV9 and TRBJ2-6, with D unresolved. CDR1 and CDR2 from the germline V gene are SGDLS and YYNGEE. This CDR3 region has 17 residues. V was clipped by 4 bases and J by 2 bases, with 16 bases between them.

J is TRBJ1-4 and V is TRBV12-1. TRBV12-1 is a pseudogene. The CDR3 extends over 14 amino acids. The CDR3 DNA reads as TGTGCCAGCAGCTCAACTAGCATGGGTGAAAAACTGTTTTTT. It translates to CASSSTSMGEKLFF.

On this clone itself: At one end the junction does not follow the germline gene, possibly because of a read error. This chain connects TRBV7-7 to TRBJ2-5; D remains unclear. CDR3 length: 13 amino acids. CDR1 is SSHAT and CDR2 is FNYEAQ in the germline V gene (reference sequence). CDR3 sequence reads: CASSPVKQETQYF. In nucleotides, the CDR3 is TGTGCTAGCAGCCCAGTGAAACAAGAGACCCAGTACTTC.

The V call is TRBV29-1, the J call TRBJ2-1; 8 positions match TRBD1. The CDR3 totals 13 residues. Germline loops: CDR1 SQVTM, CDR2 ANQGSEA. The ends lost 8 bases at V and 4 bases at J; junction bases unmatched: 7. The DNA for the CDR3 is TGCAGCACTGCGGGACAGGCATACAATGAGCAGTTCTTC. Translating it yields CSTAGQAYNEQFF.

The rearrangement joins TRBV30 to TRBJ2-3, with D possibly TRBD2 on 5 matching bases. V lost 2 bases, J lost 1 base, and 13 bases lay in between. In germline, CDR1 is GTSNPN, CDR2 SVGIG (reference sequence). There are 15 residues in the CDR3. This CDR3 reads CAWSFRGSRTDTQYF. The CDR3 DNA sequence: TGTGCCTGGAGTTTTCGTGGGAGTCGCACAGATACGCAGTATTTT.

V usage is TRBV4-3 and J usage is TRBJ2-2, with TRBD1 as a possible D gene (6 bases). V lost 4 bases to trimming and J lost 4 bases, with 19 bases between them. Germline CDR1 reads LGHNA; CDR2 reads YSLEER. The CDR3 loop spans 17 amino acids. The CDR3 nucleotides are TGCGCCAGCAGCCCTACCTACACTTACAGGGCCACCGGGGAGCTGTTTTTT. It specifies CASSPTYTYRATGELFF.

CDR3 loop: CASSQGTGGYEQYF. The CDR3 coding sequence is TGCGCCAGCAGCCAGGGGACAGGGGGCTACGAGCAGTACTTC. The chain links TRBV5-1 to TRBJ2-7, with TRBD1 matching 11 bases. V was pared by 4 bases and J by 3 bases, with 3 bases of the junction left unmatched. Per germline, CDR1 SGHRS and CDR2 YFSETQ. The CDR3 is 14 amino acids.

V usage is TRBV6-4 and J usage is TRBJ2-5; D is possibly TRBD1 (6 bases). Trimming took 4 bases from V and 4 from J, leaving 16 bases between them. The CDR3 spans 15 residues. Germline CDR1 is MRHNA and CDR2 is SNTAGT. The chain's CDR3 is CASSASSTGSETQYF. The CDR3 bases are TGTGCCAGCAGTGCCTCTTCGACAGGTTCAGAGACCCAGTACTTC.

This clone has just a few counts. The V gene is TRBV5-1, the J gene TRBJ1-3; 9 nucleotides match TRBD1. The V and J ends lost 4 bases and 3 bases, in that order; junction bases with no gene match: 5. Germline values: CDR1 SGHRS, CDR2 YFSETQ. The length of the CDR3 is 15 residues. The CDR3, as DNA: TGCGCCAGCAGCACAGGGACAGGGCGTGGAAACACCATATATTTT. Amino acids: CASSTGTGRGNTIYF.

The chain has TRBV4-1 and TRBJ2-2; 9 nucleotides agree with TRBD2. The CDR3 runs to 14 residues. V lost 7 bases, J lost 6 bases, and 6 bases stayed unmatched. The germline V gene encodes CDR1 MGHRA and CDR2 YSYEKL. The CDR3 DNA follows: TGCGCCAGCACTCTAGCGGGAATCGCCGGGGAGCTGTTTTTT. As protein: CASTLAGIAGELFF.